The clone carrying this T cell receptor (beta chain) occurred a few times. Its matching antigen is unknown. At the DNA level, this CDR3 is encoded by other sequences in the same sample as well. PCR involved 60 Vbeta and 13 Jbeta primers. Produced via immunoSEQ multiplex PCR; TCRdb's table is partial and in-frame only. The profile shows under 150,000 clones, approximately 80% of them singletons. Unrecorded immune exposure was likely among donors, who were nominally healthy when sampled. This record belongs to a study of cytomegalovirus exposure and HLA in healthy donors. Findings of the study overall: In an earlier analysis, productive rearrangement rates for most beta V segments clustered near 87% or 30%. Donors were assumed by presence/absence analyses to have roughly uniform sequencing depth. Per a later analysis, 16,951 TCR beta sequences showed association with HLA alleles at 0.05 false discovery rate.

The TCR originated in a woman in her forties in good health and CMV-seropositive. Material for sequencing was PBMCs.

The CDR3 is CATSRNDGTGFRQPQHF. CDR3 coding DNA: TGTGCCACCAGCAGAAATGACGGGACAGGGTTCAGACAGCCCCAGCATTTT. The chain recombines TRBV15 with TRBJ1-5; 9 bases fit TRBD1. The CDR3 is 17 amino acids. Per the germline V gene, CDR1 is LNHNV and CDR2 is YYDKDF (reference sequence). V was pared by 2 bases and J by 7 bases, with 12 bases of the junction left unmatched.